The 19 T cell receptor beta chains below were found in one sample sequenced in a study of CD8+CD57+ T cells in acquired aplastic anemia. All patients picked for sequencing had shown, by flow cytometry, an expansion of CD8+CD57+ cells. Profiling of TCR beta VDJ combinations and CDR3 sequences used genomic DNA as template. TCRdb re-called the reads with MiXCR, one entry per CDR3 protein. The sample gives roughly 250,000 distinct CDR3 sequences, roughly half of which show up once; about 7.8% is in the top ten. Sequencing used sorted CD4+, CD8+, or CD8+CD57+ T cells (not recorded which) from PBMCs. Receptors originate from a human donor with aplastic anemia.

The gene calls are TRBV25-1 and TRBJ2-3; 9 bases align to TRBD2. Germline lookup yields CDR1 MGHDK and CDR2 SYGVNS. V shed 4 bases and J 3 bases; nucleotides not matched to a gene: 8. This CDR3 spans 16 amino acids. CDR3 DNA: TGTGCCAGCAGTGCTCCGCGGGCGGGGGGGACAGATACGCAGTATTTT. Protein sequence: CASSAPRAGGTDTQYF.

The chain has TRBV3-1 and TRBJ2-3, with 7 bases that match TRBD2. CDR3 size: 15 residues. CDR1 is LGHDT and CDR2 is YNNKEL in the germline V gene (reference sequence). The junction had 3 bases not matched to a gene; V was cut back by 3 bases and J by 0 bases. In DNA, the CDR3 is TGTGCCAGCAGCCAGCCAGCGGGAAGCACAGATACGCAGTATTTT. Translating it yields CASSQPAGSTDTQYF.

This clonotype appeared many times. This chain links TRBV25-1 with TRBJ1-2; perhaps TRBD1 as D (6 bases). Germline-derived CDR1 and CDR2 are MGHDK and SYGVNS. The germline V and J ends were trimmed by 6 bases and 4 bases, with 12 bases remaining between them. This CDR3 has 13 amino acids. The CDR3 sequence: CASRGDTFYGYTF. CDR3 sequence (DNA): TGTGCCAGCAGAGGGGACACCTTCTATGGCTACACCTTC.

This chain joins TRBV30 and TRBJ1-1; no definite D call. V was trimmed by 4 bases and J by 5 bases, leaving 11 bases between them. CDR1 and CDR2 from the germline V gene are GTSNPN and SVGIG (reference sequence). This CDR3 contains 12 residues. The CDR3 sequence: CAWTGASTEAFF. As DNA, the CDR3 is TGTGCCTGGACAGGAGCCTCGACTGAAGCTTTCTTT.

The V and J genes are TRBV7-2 and TRBJ1-3; maybe TRBD1 (5 bases). The CDR3 extends over 14 amino acids. Looked up from germline, CDR1 is SGHTA and CDR2 is FQGNSA. Trimming left V 2 bases short and J 0 bases short, with 5 bases between. The CDR3 loop reads CASSLQGSGNTIYF. The CDR3, as DNA: TGTGCCAGCAGCTTACAGGGCTCTGGAAACACCATATATTTT.

A remark on this clonotype: Since a much larger clone is just one base distant, this may be a read error. This sequence joins TRBV6-5 and TRBJ2-5, with 10 bases that match TRBD1. Germline CDR1 and CDR2: MNHEY and SVGAGI. This CDR3 spans 14 amino acids. V shed 7 bases and J 11 bases; nucleotides not matched to a gene: 13. The CDR3 DNA reads as TGTGCCAGCAACCGACGACAGGGGGCAGGGGAACAGTACTTC. It translates to CASNRRQGAGEQYF.

The chain combines TRBV19 with TRBJ1-3; 8 bases are shared with TRBD1. This CDR3 is built from 15 residues. The germline gives CDR1 LNHDA, CDR2 SQIVND (reference sequence). V dropped 3 bases and J dropped 0; count of bases not matched to a gene: 1. CDR3 protein: CASSIGTGSGNTIYF. DNA of the CDR3: TGTGCCAGTAGTATCGGGACAGGCTCTGGAAACACCATATATTTT.

As DNA, the CDR3 is TGTGCCAGTAGTGATACAGGGCCTTTTAATTCACCCCTCCACTTT. Amino acid sequence: CASSDTGPFNSPLHF. The J gene is TRBJ1-6, the V gene TRBV19; maybe TRBD1 (6 bases). Trimming took 5 bases from V and 6 from J, leaving 14 bases between them. The CDR3 sequence is 15 residues long. The germline V gene encodes CDR1 LNHDA and CDR2 SQIVND (reference sequence).

At least ten counts were recorded for this clonotype. The chain uses TRBV28 and TRBJ1-6, with D unclear. The V gene's germline CDR1 is MDHEN and CDR2 SYDVKM. There are 13 residues in the CDR3. The germline V and J ends were trimmed by 3 bases and 11 bases, with 11 bases remaining between them. CDR3 sequence reads: CASSFPSVTPLHF. The CDR3 nucleotides are TGTGCCAGCAGTTTTCCGTCGGTAACACCCCTCCACTTT.

V usage is TRBV7-2 and J usage is TRBJ2-5, with D possibly being TRBD1 or TRBD2 (5 bases each). Trimming took 3 bases from V and 4 from J, leaving 9 bases between them. The CDR3 is made up of 13 amino acids. Germline loops: CDR1 SGHTA, CDR2 FQGNSA. The CDR3 sequence: CASSLGVAETQYF. In DNA, the CDR3 is TGTGCCAGCAGCTTGGGGGTGGCAGAGACCCAGTACTTC.

The rearrangement links TRBV5-5 to TRBJ1-1; D perhaps matches TRBD1 (5 bases). Trimming pared 0 bases from V and 4 bases from J, leaving 10 bases between. Germline V gene sequence: CDR1 SGHKS, CDR2 YYEKEE (reference sequence). The CDR3 has 14 amino acids. The CDR3 sequence is CASSLAGGVTEAFF. The CDR3 DNA follows: TGTGCCAGCAGCTTGGCCGGAGGGGTCACTGAAGCTTTCTTT.

This clonotype occurred many times. This chain connects TRBV7-3 to TRBJ2-5; D assignment may be TRBD1 or TRBD2 (6 bases each). The CDR3 runs to 15 residues. CDR1 is SGHTA, CDR2 FQGTGA, per germline. V was trimmed by 5 bases and J by 5 bases, leaving 18 bases between them. The CDR3 DNA is TGTGCCAGCAGCCAAGGAGGGGGTGGGGGGGAGACCCAGTACTTC. It specifies CASSQGGGGGETQYF.

This clonotype appeared a single time. The chain's CDR3 is CASSQDRLAGGFTGELFF. The CDR3 bases are TGCGCCAGCAGCCAAGATCGGCTAGCGGGGGGCTTTACCGGGGAGCTGTTTTTT. The chain uses TRBV10-1 and TRBJ2-2; TRBD2 matches 11 bases. V lost 6 bases, J lost 5 bases, and 14 bases stayed unmatched. This CDR3 is 18 amino acids long. Germline CDR1 is WNHNN and CDR2 is SYGVQD (reference sequence).

The genes are TRBV19 and TRBJ2-5; tentative D call: TRBD1 (5 bases). CDR3 length: 12 residues. Looked up from germline, CDR1 is LNHDA and CDR2 is SQIVND (reference sequence). The germline V and J ends were trimmed by 5 bases and 5 bases, with 9 bases remaining between them. The CDR3 here is CASSGAWETQYF. CDR3 nucleotide sequence: TGTGCCAGTAGTGGGGCGTGGGAGACCCAGTACTTC.

The V call is TRBV19, the J call TRBJ2-3; D perhaps matches TRBD1 (5 bases). CDR1 is LNHDA, CDR2 SQIVND, per germline (reference sequence). Trimming removed 6 bases at V and 0 bases at J, with 7 bases between. The CDR3 covers 13 residues. The CDR3 reads CASRAGSTDTQYF. CDR3 DNA sequence: TGTGCCAGTAGGGCAGGGAGCACAGATACGCAGTATTTT.

This sequence joins TRBV7-2 and TRBJ2-7; D remains ambiguous. Trimming cost V 2 bases and J 6 bases, with 11 bases left between them. Germline V CDR1 and CDR2: SGHTA, FQGNSA. The CDR3 has 13 amino acids. CDR3 region: CASSLPIAAEQYF. CDR3 nucleotides: TGTGCCAGCAGCTTACCCATTGCCGCCGAGCAGTACTTC. Full variable domain (rest looked up from reference TRBV7-2 and TRBJ2-7): GAGVSQSPSNKVTEKGKDVELRCDPISGHTALYWYRQSLGQGLEFLIYFQGNSAPDKSGLPSDRFSAERTGGSVSTLTIQRTQQEDSAVYLCASSLPIAAEQYFGPGTRLTVT.

This clonotype was detected ten times or more. This sequence joins TRBV12-3 or TRBV12-4 and TRBJ2-5; no reliable D call. CDR3 length: 14 residues. With 5 bases removed from V and 1 base from J, the gap between germline ends came to 11 bases. CDR3 DNA: TGTGCCAGCAGTCAGACCGAGTCCCAAGAGACCCAGTACTTC. This codes for CASSQTESQETQYF.

The table lists this clonotype with many counts. The chain combines TRBV4-3 with TRBJ1-3; D unresolved. V gave up 3 bases and J gave up 0 bases, with 12 bases separating them. The CDR3 runs 16 residues. Germline-derived CDR1 and CDR2 are LGHNA and YSLEER. CDR3 coding DNA: TGCGCCAGCAGCCAGGGATGGACGGTCTCTGGAAACACCATATATTTT. It yields the protein CASSQGWTVSGNTIYF.

Comment on this clonotype: At one of its ends the junction is not consistent with the germline gene, which may arise from a read error. The chain has TRBV10-3 and TRBJ1-1; 7 bases align to TRBD1. Germline V gene sequence: CDR1 ENHRY, CDR2 SYGVKD. The CDR3 is 12 residues long. This chain's CDR3 is CASRRQGPEAFF. CDR3 DNA: TGTGCCAGCAGACGACAGGGACCTGAAGCCTTCTTT.